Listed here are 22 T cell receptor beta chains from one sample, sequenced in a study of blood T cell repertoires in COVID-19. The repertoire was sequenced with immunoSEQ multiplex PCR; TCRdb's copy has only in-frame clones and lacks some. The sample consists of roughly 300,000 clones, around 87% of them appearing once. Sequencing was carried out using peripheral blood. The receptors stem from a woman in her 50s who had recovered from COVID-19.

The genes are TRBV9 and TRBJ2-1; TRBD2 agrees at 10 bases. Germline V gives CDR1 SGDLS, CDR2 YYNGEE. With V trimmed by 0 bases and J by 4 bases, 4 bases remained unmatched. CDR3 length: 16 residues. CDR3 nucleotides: TGTGCCAGCAGCGTAGCTACTAGCGGGGATTACAATGAGCAGTTCTTC. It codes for CASSVATSGDYNEQFF.

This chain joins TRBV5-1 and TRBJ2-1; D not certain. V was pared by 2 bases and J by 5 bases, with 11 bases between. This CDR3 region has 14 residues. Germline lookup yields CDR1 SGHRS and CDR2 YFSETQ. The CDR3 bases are TGCGCCAGCAGCTTTTATTTAGCCAACAATGAGCAGTTCTTC. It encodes CASSFYLANNEQFF.

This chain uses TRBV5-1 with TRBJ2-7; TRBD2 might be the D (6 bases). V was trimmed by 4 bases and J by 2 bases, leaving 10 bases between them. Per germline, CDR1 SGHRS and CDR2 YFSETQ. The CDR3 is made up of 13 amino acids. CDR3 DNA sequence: TGCGCCAGCAGCCTGACTAGTCCCTACGAGCAGTACTTC. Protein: CASSLTSPYEQYF.

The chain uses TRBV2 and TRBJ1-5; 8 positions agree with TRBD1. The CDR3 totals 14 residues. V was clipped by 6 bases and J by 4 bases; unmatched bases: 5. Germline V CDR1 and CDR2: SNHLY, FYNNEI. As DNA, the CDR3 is TGTGCCAGCAGGGGGACAGGAGGAAATCAGCCCCAGCATTTT. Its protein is CASRGTGGNQPQHF.

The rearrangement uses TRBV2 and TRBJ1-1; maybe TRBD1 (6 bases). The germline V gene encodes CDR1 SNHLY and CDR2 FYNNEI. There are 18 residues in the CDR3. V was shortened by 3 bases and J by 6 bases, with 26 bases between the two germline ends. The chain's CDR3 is CASSDIQGGVLIMSEAFF. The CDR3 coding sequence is TGTGCCAGCAGTGATATTCAAGGGGGTGTCTTAATAATGTCTGAAGCTTTCTTT.

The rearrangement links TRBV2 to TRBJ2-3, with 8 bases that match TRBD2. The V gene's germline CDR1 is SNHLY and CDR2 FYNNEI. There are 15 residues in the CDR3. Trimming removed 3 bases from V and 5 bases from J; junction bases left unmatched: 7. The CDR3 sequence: CASSDLAGLVDTQYF. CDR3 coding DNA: TGTGCCAGCAGTGATCTAGCGGGTTTGGTAGATACGCAGTATTTT.

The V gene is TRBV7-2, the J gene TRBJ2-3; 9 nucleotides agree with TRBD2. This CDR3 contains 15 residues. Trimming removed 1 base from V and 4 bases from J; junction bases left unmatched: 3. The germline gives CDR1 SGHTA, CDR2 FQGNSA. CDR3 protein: CASSLGGGASDTQYF. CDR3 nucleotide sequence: TGTGCCAGCAGCTTAGGCGGGGGGGCCTCAGATACGCAGTATTTT.

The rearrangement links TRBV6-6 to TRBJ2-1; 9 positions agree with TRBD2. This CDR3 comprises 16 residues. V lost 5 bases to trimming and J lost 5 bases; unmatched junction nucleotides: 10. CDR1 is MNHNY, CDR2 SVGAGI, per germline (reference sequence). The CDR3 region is CASSRLSGGPNNEQFF. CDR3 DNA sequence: TGTGCCAGCAGTCGACTAAGCGGGGGGCCCAACAATGAGCAGTTCTTC.

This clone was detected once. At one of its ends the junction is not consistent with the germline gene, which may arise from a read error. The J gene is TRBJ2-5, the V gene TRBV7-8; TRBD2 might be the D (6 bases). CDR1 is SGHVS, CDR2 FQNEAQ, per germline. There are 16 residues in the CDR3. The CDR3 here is CASSLFRMASVRSLHF. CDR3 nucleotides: TGTGCCAGCAGCTTATTTCGTATGGCTAGCGTACGCTCTCTCCACTTC.

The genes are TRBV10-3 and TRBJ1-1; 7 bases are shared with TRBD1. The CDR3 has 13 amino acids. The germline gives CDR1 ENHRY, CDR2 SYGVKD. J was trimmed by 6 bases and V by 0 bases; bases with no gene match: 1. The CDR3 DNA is TGTGCCATCAGTGAGTCCGACAGGGCTGAAGCTTTCTTT. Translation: CAISESDRAEAFF.

In nucleotides, the CDR3 is TGTGCCAGCAGTTTATCCAGCGGCACCTACGAGCAGTACTTC. Its translation is CASSLSSGTYEQYF. This chain links TRBV28 with TRBJ2-7, with a weak D call TRBD2 (5 bases). Trimming removed 1 base from V and 2 bases from J, with 9 bases in between. This CDR3 spans 14 amino acids. The germline CDR1 and CDR2 sequences are MDHEN and SYDVKM.

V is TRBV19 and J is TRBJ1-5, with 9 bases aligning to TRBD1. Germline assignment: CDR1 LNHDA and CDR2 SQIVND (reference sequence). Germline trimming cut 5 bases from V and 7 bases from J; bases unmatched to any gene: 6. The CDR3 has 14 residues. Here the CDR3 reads CASSPQGAGQPQHF. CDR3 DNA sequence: TGTGCCAGTAGTCCACAGGGGGCAGGGCAGCCCCAGCATTTT.

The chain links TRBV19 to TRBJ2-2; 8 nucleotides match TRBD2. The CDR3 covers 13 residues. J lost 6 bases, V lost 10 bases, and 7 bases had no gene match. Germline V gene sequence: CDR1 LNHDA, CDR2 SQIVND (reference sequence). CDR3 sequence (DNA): TGTGCCATACGGATCGGGGGGGCCGGGGAGCTGTTTTTT. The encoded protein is CAIRIGGAGELFF.

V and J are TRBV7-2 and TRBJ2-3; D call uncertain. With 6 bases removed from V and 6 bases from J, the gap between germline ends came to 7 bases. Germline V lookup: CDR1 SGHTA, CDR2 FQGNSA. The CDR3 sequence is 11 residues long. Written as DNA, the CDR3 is TGTGCCAGCAGACTCTGGGATACGCAGTATTTT. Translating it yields CASRLWDTQYF. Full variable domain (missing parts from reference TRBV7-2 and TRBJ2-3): GAGVSQSPSNKVTEKGKDVELRCDPISGHTALYWYRQSLGQGLEFLIYFQGNSAPDKSGLPSDRFSAERTGGSVSTLTIQRTQQEDSAVYLCASRLWDTQYFGPGTRLTVL.

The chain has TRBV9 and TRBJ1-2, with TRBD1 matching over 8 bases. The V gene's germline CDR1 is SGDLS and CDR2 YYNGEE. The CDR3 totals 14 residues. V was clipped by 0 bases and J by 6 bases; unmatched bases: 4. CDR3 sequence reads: CASSVASTGDGYTF. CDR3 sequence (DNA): TGTGCCAGCAGCGTAGCGTCGACAGGGGATGGCTACACCTTC.

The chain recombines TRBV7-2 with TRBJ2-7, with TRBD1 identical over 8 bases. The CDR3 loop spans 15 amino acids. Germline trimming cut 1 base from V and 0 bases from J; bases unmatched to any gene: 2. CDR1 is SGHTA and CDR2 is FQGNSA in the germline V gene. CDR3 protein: CASSLGQGFSYEQYF. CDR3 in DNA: TGTGCCAGCAGCTTAGGACAGGGGTTCTCCTACGAGCAGTACTTC.

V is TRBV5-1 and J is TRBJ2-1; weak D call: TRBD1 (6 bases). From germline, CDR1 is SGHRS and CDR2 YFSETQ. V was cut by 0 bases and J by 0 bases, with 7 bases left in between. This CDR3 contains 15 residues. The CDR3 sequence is CASSLAGDSYNEQFF. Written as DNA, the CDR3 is TGCGCCAGCAGCTTGGCAGGGGACTCCTACAATGAGCAGTTCTTC.

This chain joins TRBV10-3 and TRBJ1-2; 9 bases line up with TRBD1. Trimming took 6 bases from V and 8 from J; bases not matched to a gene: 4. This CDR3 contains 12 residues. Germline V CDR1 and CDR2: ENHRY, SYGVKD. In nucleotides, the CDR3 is TGTGCCATCAGCCGGACAGGGGAAGGCTACACCTTC. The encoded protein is CAISRTGEGYTF.

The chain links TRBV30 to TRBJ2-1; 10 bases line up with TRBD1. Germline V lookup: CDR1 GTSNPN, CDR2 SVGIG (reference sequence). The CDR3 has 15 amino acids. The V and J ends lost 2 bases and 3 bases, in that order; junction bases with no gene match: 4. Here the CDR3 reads CAWSTGTGDYNEQFF. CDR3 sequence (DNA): TGTGCCTGGAGTACTGGGACAGGGGACTACAATGAGCAGTTCTTC.

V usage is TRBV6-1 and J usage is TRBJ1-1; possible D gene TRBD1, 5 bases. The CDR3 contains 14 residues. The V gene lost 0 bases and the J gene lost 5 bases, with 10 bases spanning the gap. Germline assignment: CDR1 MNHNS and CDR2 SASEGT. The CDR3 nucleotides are TGTGCCAGCAGTGAAGCTGGCGGGGGGACTGAAGCTTTCTTT. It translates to CASSEAGGGTEAFF.

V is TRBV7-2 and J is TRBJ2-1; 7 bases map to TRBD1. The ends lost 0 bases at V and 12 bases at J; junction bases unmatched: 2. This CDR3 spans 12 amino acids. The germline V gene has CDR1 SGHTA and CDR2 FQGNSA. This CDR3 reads CASSLAGQMQFF. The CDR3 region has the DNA TGTGCCAGCAGCTTAGCGGGACAGATGCAGTTCTTC.

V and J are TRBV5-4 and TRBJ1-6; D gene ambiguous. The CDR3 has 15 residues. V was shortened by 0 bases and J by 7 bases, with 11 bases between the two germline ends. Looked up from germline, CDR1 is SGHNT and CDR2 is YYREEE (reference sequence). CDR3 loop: CASSLAGRQNSPLHF. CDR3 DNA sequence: TGTGCCAGCAGCTTGGCGGGGAGGCAGAATTCACCCCTCCACTTT.